Listed below are T cell receptor beta chains from one sample, sequenced in a study of Graves' ophthalmopathy and Graves' hyperthyroidism. TCRdb recomputed calls from the multiplex PCR reads with MiXCR, one row per CDR3 protein. The sample includes a few hundred thousand distinct CDR3 sequences, about 35% of them seen just once. The source material was peripheral blood or thyroid tissue (not recorded which). The receptors were gathered from an adult man with Graves' hyperthyroidism. The CDR3 runs from the conserved cysteine through the conserved F or W. Each record gives: V gene, clone size, J gene, CDR3 length, D gene, CDR3 DNA, CDR3 protein. A D gene is named only where the DNA matches it firmly. Only part of the rows carry a size: once, few, many, or a class if the clone is expanded.

TRBV7-9	-	TRBJ1-3	13	-	TGTGCCAGCAAAAGGGCCGCCGAAAACACCATATATTTT	CASKRAAENTIYF
TRBV20-1	many	TRBJ2-7	14	-	TGCAGTGCTAGTCGGGACACCTCCTCCTACGAGCAGTACTTC	CSASRDTSSYEQYF
TRBV29-1	many	TRBJ1-2	13	-	TGCAGCGTTGAAGATCTGGGCAACTATGGCTACACCTTC	CSVEDLGNYGYTF
TRBV4-1	many	TRBJ2-2	19	-	TGCGCCAGCAGCCAAGCTCAGGGGGAACTAGCTGTGAACACCGGGGAGCTGTTTTTT	CASSQAQGELAVNTGELFF
TRBV5-1	many	TRBJ1-3	14	-	TGCGCCAGCAGCTTGGGTAACTCTGGAAACACCATATATTTT	CASSLGNSGNTIYF
TRBV2	-	TRBJ2-7	14	TRBD1	TGTGCCAGCAGAGGGGCAGGGGGCGCGTACGAGCAGTACTTC	CASRGAGGAYEQYF
TRBV5-4	few	TRBJ1-1	16	TRBD1	TGTGCCAGCAGCGGGCAAACACAGGGGGCCAACACTGAAGCTTTCTTT	CASSGQTQGANTEAFF
TRBV24-1	few	TRBJ2-2	16	TRBD1	TGTGCCACCAGTGATCCACGACAGGGAAGTGCCGGGGAGCTGTTTTTT	CATSDPRQGSAGELFF
TRBV7-2	many	TRBJ2-5	18	TRBD2	TGTGCCAGCAGCCCAACCGGACTAGCGGGAGGGCGTCAAGAGACCCAGTACTTC	CASSPTGLAGGRQETQYF
TRBV24-1	many	TRBJ2-2	13	-	TGTGCCACCAGTGTGACCCAAACCGGGGAGCTGTTTTTT	CATSVTQTGELFF
TRBV9	few	TRBJ2-7	13	-	TGTGCCAGCAGCCGGGGCGCCTCCTACGAGCAGCACTTC	CASSRGASYEQHF
TRBV10-2	-	TRBJ1-5	15	TRBD1	TGCGCCAGCCAGGGTCTACAGGGGGGCGGTCAGCCCCAGCATTTT	CASQGLQGGGQPQHF
TRBV20-1	many	TRBJ2-7	16	TRBD1	TGCAGTGCCCGGTTCGGGACAGGGCTCCCGAACGACGAGCAGTACTTC	CSARFGTGLPNDEQYF
TRBV19	many	TRBJ2-7	15	TRBD1	TGTGCCAGTAGGCCGGGACAGGGGGCATCCTACGAGCAGTACTTC	CASRPGQGASYEQYF
TRBV4-2	many	TRBJ1-1	15	-	TGTGCCAGCAGCCAAGTTTTGGCGAGGAACACTGAAGCTTTCTTT	CASSQVLARNTEAFF
TRBV15	many	TRBJ2-2	15	-	TGTGCCACCAGCAGAGAACCCAGGGGGGCCGGGGAGCTGTTTTTT	CATSREPRGAGELFF
TRBV19	-	TRBJ2-1	15	TRBD2	TGTGCCAGTAGTGGCTTAGCGGGAGCGAGCAATGAGCAGTTCTTC	CASSGLAGASNEQFF
TRBV5-1	many	TRBJ1-1	15	-	TGCGCCAGCAGCTTGGTCGGGTTGGCGAACACTGAAGCTTTCTTT	CASSLVGLANTEAFF
TRBV19	many	TRBJ1-1	17	TRBD1	TGTGCCTCCAAGTTTCATGGGAGGGCAGGGGGGAACACTGAAGCTTTCTTT	CASKFHGRAGGNTEAFF
TRBV25-1	-	TRBJ1-5	13	-	TGTGCAGAGAGGTGGGGCAAGGTTCAGCCCCAGCATTTT	CAERWGKVQPQHF
TRBV27	many	TRBJ2-5	13	-	TGTGCCAGCAGCCCACGTTACCGAGAGACCCAGTACTTC	CASSPRYRETQYF
TRBV5-1	many	TRBJ2-5	15	TRBD1	TGTGCCAGCAGCGGTGGACAGGGGGCGGGCGAGACCCAGTACTTC	CASSGGQGAGETQYF
TRBV24-1	-	TRBJ2-5	15	TRBD2	TGTGCCAGCAGTGGGACTAGAAACCCTATTGAGACCCAGTACTTC	CASSGTRNPIETQYF
TRBV28	-	TRBJ2-7	16	TRBD1	TGTGCCAGCAGTGAAACGGGACAGGGGGTTAACTACGAGCAGTACTTC	CASSETGQGVNYEQYF
TRBV5-1	-	TRBJ1-2	15	TRBD1	TGTGCCAGCAGCTCACGACAGGGGGCCGACTATGGCTACACCTTC	CASSSRQGADYGYTF
TRBV10-3	-	TRBJ1-1	13	-	TGTGCCAGCAGTTTCCTCCTGGCCGGTGAAGCTTTCTTT	CASSFLLAGEAFF
TRBV29-1	many	TRBJ2-2	16	-	TGCAGCGTTGAGATGGCCAGGGGTGTGGGCACCGGGGAGCTGTTTTTT	CSVEMARGVGTGELFF
TRBV29-1	-	TRBJ2-5	13	-	TGCAGCGGGAGGGCAGAGATTGGAGAGACCCAGTACTTC	CSGRAEIGETQYF
TRBV25-1	-	TRBJ1-1	15	-	TGTGCCAGCAGTTTAGGAGGTTTTATGAACACTGAAGCTTTCTTT	CASSLGGFMNTEAFF
TRBV10-3	once	TRBJ1-5	16	TRBD1	TGTGCCATCAGGGGGACAGGGAGAGCGAACAATCAGCCCCAGCATTTT	CAIRGTGRANNQPQHF
TRBV6-1	many	TRBJ2-7	12	-	TGTGCCAGCAAAGGGGAATTTTACGAGCAGTACTTC	CASKGEFYEQYF
TRBV7-2	many	TRBJ1-4	15	-	TGTGCCAGCAGCTCCCTGGGGGAACCTAATGAAAAACTGTTTTTT	CASSSLGEPNEKLFF
TRBV5-4	many	TRBJ1-1	16	TRBD1	TGTGCCAGCAGCCCCGGGGGAGACAGGGGTGCCACTGAAGCTTTCTTT	CASSPGGDRGATEAFF
TRBV29-1	few	TRBJ1-2	14	TRBD1	TGCAGCGTGACGGGACAGGGGTCATACTCTGGAAACACCTTC	CSVTGQGSYSGNTF
TRBV29-1	few	TRBJ2-3	13	-	TGCAGCGTTGTAAGTCCTCGTTCAGATACGCAGTATTTT	CSVVSPRSDTQYF
TRBV13	many	TRBJ1-4	17	-	TGTGCCAGCAGCTTAAGGGCAGAGACAGGTTTTAATGAAAAACTGTTTTTT	CASSLRAETGFNEKLFF
TRBV27	few	TRBJ1-5	15	TRBD1	TGTGCCAGCAGCACACGACAGGGTAGCTATCAGCCCCAGCATTTT	CASSTRQGSYQPQHF
TRBV19	many	TRBJ1-5	16	TRBD1	TGTGCCAGTACCGTAAGTCGCACAGGGGGCAATCAGCCCCAGCATTTT	CASTVSRTGGNQPQHF
TRBV19	many	TRBJ2-2	14	-	TGTGCCAGTATTGGGACGATGAACACCGGGGAGCTGTTTTTT	CASIGTMNTGELFF
TRBV7-9	many	TRBJ2-5	11	-	TGTGCCAGCAGCCCCGGGGGGACCCAGTACTTC	CASSPGGTQYF
TRBV12-3/TRBV12-4	many	TRBJ1-2	15	TRBD1	TGTGCCAGCAGTTTACGTGACAGGGTAACCTATGGCTACACCTTC	CASSLRDRVTYGYTF
TRBV13	once	TRBJ2-7	13	-	TGTGCCAGCAGCCCAGGGGGGAGATCGGGGCAGTACTTC	CASSPGGRSGQYF
TRBV18	-	TRBJ1-6	14	-	TGTGCCAGCTCACCAGAGCAGGAGGCTTCACCCCTCCACTTT	CASSPEQEASPLHF
TRBV19	many	TRBJ1-2	14	TRBD1	TGTGCCAGTAGTATAGTGGGGACAGGGACGCGCTACACCTTC	CASSIVGTGTRYTF
TRBV7-8	many	TRBJ2-5	15	TRBD2	TGTGCCAGCAGCATTAGCGGGAGGGCCCTTGAGACCCAGTACTTC	CASSISGRALETQYF
TRBV6-5	few	TRBJ2-5	16	TRBD2	TGTGCCAGCAGTTCACTAGCGGGAGGGTTCTCGGAGACCCAGTACTTC	CASSSLAGGFSETQYF
TRBV7-6	-	TRBJ2-2	15	TRBD2	TGTGCCAGCAGAGACTTGCGGGGGGGCACCGGGGAGCTGTTTTTT	CASRDLRGGTGELFF
TRBV29-1	-	TRBJ2-2	11	-	TGCAGCTTAAAGGCCGCCGGGGAGCTGTTTTTT	CSLKAAGELFF
TRBV29-1	many	TRBJ2-5	13	-	TGCAGCGTTGGGTTCAGGGAGCAAGAGACCCAGTACTTC	CSVGFREQETQYF
TRBV5-6	many	TRBJ2-2	15	TRBD2	TGTGCCAGCAGCCTGCCGGGAGGGCGCACCGGGGAGCTGTTTTTT	CASSLPGGRTGELFF
TRBV19	-	TRBJ1-1	12	-	TGTGCCAGTAGTGAGCGATATACTGAAGCTTTCTTT	CASSERYTEAFF
TRBV5-1	once	TRBJ2-5	15	TRBD1	TGCGCCAGCAGTACCTACGGACAGGGCTCGGAGACCCAGTACTTC	CASSTYGQGSETQYF
TRBV7-6	-	TRBJ2-5	15	TRBD1	TGTGCCAGCAGCTTAGAAAGGACAGGGGAAGAGACCCAGTACTTC	CASSLERTGEETQYF
TRBV24-1	few	TRBJ2-3	14	-	TGTGCCACCAGTCCCGAGGGCGCCACAGATACGCAGTATTTT	CATSPEGATDTQYF